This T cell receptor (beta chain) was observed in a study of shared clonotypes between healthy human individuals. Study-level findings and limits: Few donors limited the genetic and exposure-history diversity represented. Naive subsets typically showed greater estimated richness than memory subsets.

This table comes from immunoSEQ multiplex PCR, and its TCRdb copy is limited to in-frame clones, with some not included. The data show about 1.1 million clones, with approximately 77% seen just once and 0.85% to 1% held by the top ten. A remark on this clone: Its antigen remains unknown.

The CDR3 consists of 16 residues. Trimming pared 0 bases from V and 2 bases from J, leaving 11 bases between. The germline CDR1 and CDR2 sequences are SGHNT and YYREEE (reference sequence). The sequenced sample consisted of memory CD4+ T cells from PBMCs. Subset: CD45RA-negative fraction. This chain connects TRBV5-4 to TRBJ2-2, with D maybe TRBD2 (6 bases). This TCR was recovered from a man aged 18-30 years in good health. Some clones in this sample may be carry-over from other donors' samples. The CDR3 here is CASSLGLALNTGELFF. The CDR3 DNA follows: TGTGCCAGCAGCTTGGGCCTAGCGTTAAACACCGGGGAGCTGTTTTTT.